The 8 T cell receptor beta chains below come from one sample, sequenced in a study of T cells in Graves' hyperthyroidism and ophthalmopathy. TCR beta CDR3 sequences were amplified from RNA transcripts. During a first-round RT-PCR of the TCR CDR3, the HTBI primer set was used. TCRdb reprocessed the multiplex PCR reads with MiXCR, giving one entry per CDR3 protein. The sample has under 650,000 distinct CDR3 sequences; 16% are singletons. Sequenced material: blood. The receptors were sampled from a woman in her 30s with Graves' hyperthyroidism.

This clonotype was counted ten times or more. The V and J genes are TRBV6-1 and TRBJ1-4; D gene unclear. Germline V gives CDR1 MNHNS, CDR2 SASEGT. This CDR3 is 15 amino acids long. V gave up 4 bases and J gave up 0 bases, with 9 bases separating them. In DNA, the CDR3 is TGTGCCAGCAGTGCCAACAGCGCAACTAATGAAAAACTGTTTTTT. It yields the protein CASSANSATNEKLFF.

The J gene is TRBJ2-7, the V gene TRBV11-3; 10 bases agree with TRBD1. Germline CDR1 reads SGHNT; CDR2 reads YENEEA. The V gene end was trimmed by 1 base and the J gene end by 6 bases; junction bases not matched to a gene: 6. The CDR3 is made up of 15 amino acids. Here the CDR3 DNA reads TGTGCCAGCAGCTTAGGACAGGGGGCGCCCGGCGAGCAGTACTTC. This sequence encodes CASSLGQGAPGEQYF.

This clonotype was seen ten or more times. The genes are TRBV9 and TRBJ2-7; weak D call: TRBD1 (5 bases). Per the germline V gene, CDR1 is SGDLS and CDR2 is YYNGEE. The length of the CDR3 is 14 residues. Trimming stripped 0 bases from V and 2 bases from J, with 9 bases between. CDR3 sequence: CASSVGGAAYEQYF. The CDR3 nucleotides read TGTGCCAGCAGCGTAGGGGGCGCAGCCTACGAGCAGTACTTC. The whole variable domain, filled in from reference TRBV9 and TRBJ2-7, reads DSGVTQTPKHLITATGQRVTLRCSPRSGDLSVYWYQQSLDQGLQFLIQYYNGEERAKGNILERFSAQQFPDLHSELNLSSLELGDSALYFCASSVGGAAYEQYFGPGTRLTVT.

Remarks on this clonotype: Given a much more abundant clone one base away, this may be a read error. The chain couples TRBV30 to TRBJ2-3; 11 bases align to TRBD2. J gave up 5 bases and V 5 bases, and 9 bases lay outside the gene matches. In germline, CDR1 is GTSNPN, CDR2 SVGIG (reference sequence). This CDR3 comprises 15 residues. CDR3 nucleotides: TGTGCCTGGGACTCCACTAGCGGGAGTGTAGATACGCAGTATTTT. This encodes CAWDSTSGSVDTQYF.

This chain joins TRBV9 and TRBJ2-5; D perhaps matches TRBD2 (5 bases). Germline CDR1 is SGDLS and CDR2 is YYNGEE. The CDR3 is 16 residues long. The ends were cut back, 0 bases at V and 4 bases at J, with 16 bases in the middle. The CDR3 DNA reads as TGTGCCAGCAGCGTAGCACATCTAGCTGGCGTAGAGACCCAGTACTTC. This translates into CASSVAHLAGVETQYF.

The chain uses TRBV2 and TRBJ2-7; 7 bases map to TRBD1. Germline V gene data show CDR1 as SNHLY and CDR2 as FYNNEI. This CDR3 has 14 residues. V trimming: 3 bases; J trimming: 6 bases; junction bases outside the gene matches: 8. Here the CDR3 DNA reads TGTGCCAGCAGTGAGTTGACAGGGTTGGGCGAGCAGTACTTC. This translates into CASSELTGLGEQYF.

About this clonotype: A much larger clonotype is one base distant, so this may be a read error. The chain couples TRBV2 to TRBJ2-1; D tentatively fits TRBD1 or TRBD2 (5 bases each). The J call may be faulty, since TRBJ2-7 better matches the DNA end. In germline, CDR1 is SNHLY, CDR2 FYNNEI. This CDR3 contains 15 residues. The CDR3 DNA reads as TGTGCCAGACCCCGAAGGGGAGTTGGCTACAATGAGCAGTACTTC. It translates to CARPRRGVGYNEQYF.

This clonotype occurred a few times. The chain links TRBV20-1 to TRBJ2-1; 10 bases are shared with TRBD2. The V gene's germline CDR1 is DFQATT and CDR2 SNEGSKA (reference sequence). This CDR3 has 16 residues. The V segment lost 1 base and the J segment 7 bases; nucleotides outside the gene matches: 10. The CDR3 DNA sequence: TGCAGTGCTAGAGCGGTAGCGGGAGGCAGGTTGAATGAGCAGTTCTTC. This sequence encodes CSARAVAGGRLNEQFF.